These 14 T cell receptor beta chains came from one sample sequenced in a study of OX40 agonist ivuxolimab in advanced cancers. Assay used: immunoSEQ multiplex PCR; TCRdb lists only in-frame clones, some missing. The data hold roughly 86,000 clones, with 80% to 90% observed a single time. The sample was CD4+ or CD8+ T cells sorted from blood, taken in a trial of the OX40 agonist ivuxolimab. The receptors were sampled from an adult with an advanced solid tumor such as melanoma, head and neck, liver or kidney cancer.

The chain has TRBV5-1 and TRBJ2-5; the match to TRBD2 covers 9 bases. With V trimmed by 3 bases and J by 4 bases, 13 bases remained unmatched. CDR1 SGHRS and CDR2 YFSETQ come from the germline V gene. The length of the CDR3 is 17 residues. This chain's CDR3 is CASSSYSRGGIRETQYF. The CDR3 DNA is TGCGCCAGCAGCTCTTACTCGCGGGGGGGCATAAGAGAGACCCAGTACTTC.

This chain joins TRBV6-4 and TRBJ2-6; 8 nucleotides line up with TRBD1. Germline-derived CDR1 and CDR2 are MRHNA and SNTAGT. Losses at the gene ends were 3 bases for V and 2 bases for J; bases not matched to a gene: 3. CDR3 length: 16 residues. The CDR3 loop is CASSDSGGAGANVLTF. The CDR3 bases are TGTGCCAGCAGTGATTCAGGGGGCGCTGGGGCCAACGTCCTGACTTTC.

The rearrangement joins TRBV5-6 to TRBJ2-5; 8 bases line up with TRBD1. V shed 4 bases, J shed 5 bases, and the junction held 10 bases outside the gene matches. The CDR3 covers 15 residues. CDR1 is SGHDT and CDR2 is YYEEEE in the germline V gene. CDR3 in amino acids: CASSPGQGTWETQYF. The CDR3 DNA follows: TGTGCCAGCAGCCCTGGACAGGGCACTTGGGAGACCCAGTACTTC. Full variable domain (rest looked up from reference TRBV5-6 and TRBJ2-5): DAGVTQSPTHLIKTRGQQVTLRCSPKSGHDTVSWYQQALGQGPQFIFQYYEEEERQRGNFPDRFSGHQFPNYSSELNVNALLLGDSALYLCASSPGQGTWETQYFGPGTRLLVL.

The chain couples TRBV14 to TRBJ2-2; D is perhaps TRBD1 (6 bases). Trimming pared 0 bases from V and 6 bases from J, leaving 20 bases between. From germline, CDR1 is SGHDN and CDR2 FVKESK. This CDR3 region has 18 residues. For the CDR3, the DNA is TGTGCCAGCAGCCAAGAAGGTAGCTTTCAGGGGTCGGCCGGGGAGCTGTTTTTT. It encodes CASSQEGSFQGSAGELFF.

This chain connects TRBV28 to TRBJ2-5, with 8 bases aligning to TRBD2. Trimming took 7 bases from V and 3 from J; bases not matched to a gene: 7. Germline loops: CDR1 MDHEN, CDR2 SYDVKM. This CDR3 contains 14 residues. CDR3 coding DNA: TGTGCCAGCACCCGAACACTAGCGGAAGAGACCCAGTACTTC. This gives the protein CASTRTLAEETQYF.

The DNA for the CDR3 is TGTGCCAGCAGCTTAGTGGGGGGGAGGCTGACCTACGAGCAGTACTTC. Protein sequence: CASSLVGGRLTYEQYF. The J gene is TRBJ2-7, the V gene TRBV7-2; 7 nucleotides agree with TRBD2. The CDR3 is made up of 16 amino acids. From germline, CDR1 is SGHTA and CDR2 FQGNSA. With V trimmed by 1 base and J by 2 bases, 8 bases remained unmatched.

The chain recombines TRBV10-3 with TRBJ2-7, with 7 bases that match TRBD1. The CDR3 loop spans 14 amino acids. Germline V gives CDR1 ENHRY, CDR2 SYGVKD. V lost 6 bases, J lost 5 bases, and 10 bases stayed unmatched. DNA of the CDR3: TGTGCCATCAGATTCTCGGGACAGACCCACGAGCAGTACTTC. Its translation: CAIRFSGQTHEQYF.

This chain joins TRBV5-1 and TRBJ2-3, with 11 bases that match TRBD2. V was pared by 3 bases and J by 4 bases, with 4 bases of the junction left unmatched. The CDR3 spans 15 residues. Per germline, CDR1 SGHRS and CDR2 YFSETQ. CDR3 in amino acids: CASSSSGRNPDTQYF. The CDR3 bases are TGCGCCAGCAGCTCTAGCGGGAGGAATCCAGATACGCAGTATTTT.

The chain is built from TRBV6-5 and TRBJ2-7; no reliable D call. V was shortened by 5 bases and J by 2 bases, with 13 bases between the two germline ends. Per the germline V gene, CDR1 is MNHEY and CDR2 is SVGAGI. This CDR3 has 14 amino acids. CDR3 nucleotides: TGTGCCAGCAGTGAAACCCGGGCCCCCTACGAGCAGTACTTC. This gives the protein CASSETRAPYEQYF.

This chain's CDR3 is CASSLYLQGANEQFF. CDR3 in DNA: TGTGCCAGCAGCTTATACCTCCAGGGGGCAAATGAGCAGTTCTTC. The V and J genes are TRBV7-2 and TRBJ2-1; TRBD1 matches 8 bases. This CDR3 has 15 amino acids. V shed 2 bases, J shed 7 bases, and the junction held 7 bases outside the gene matches. Per the germline V gene, CDR1 is SGHTA and CDR2 is FQGNSA.

The chain links TRBV7-8 to TRBJ2-3; 7 bases are a match to TRBD2. The ends lost 4 bases at V and 6 bases at J; junction bases unmatched: 7. Looked up from germline, CDR1 is SGHVS and CDR2 is FQNEAQ. This CDR3 is built from 14 residues. DNA of the CDR3: TGTGCCAGCAGCTCCAGGCTGGGAGGGGATACGCAGTATTTT. Translation: CASSSRLGGDTQYF.

The gene calls are TRBV12-5 and TRBJ1-2, with TRBD1 matching over 10 bases. The junction had 16 bases not matched to a gene; V was cut back by 4 bases and J by 5 bases. Germline V gene sequence: CDR1 LGHNT, CDR2 FRNRAP. This CDR3 has 18 amino acids. Here the CDR3 reads CASGSATGGPLRVYGYTF. The CDR3, as DNA: TGTGCTAGTGGTTCGGCGACAGGGGGCCCTCTCAGAGTGTATGGCTACACCTTC.

Only a few counts were recorded for this clone. J is TRBJ1-2 and V is TRBV4-2; maybe TRBD1 (5 bases). The germline gives CDR1 LGHNA, CDR2 YNFKEQ. The CDR3 runs 14 residues. V lost 4 bases to trimming and J lost 2 bases, with 11 bases between them. CDR3 sequence: CASSPGGGNYGYTF. CDR3 nucleotides: TGTGCCAGCAGCCCCGGCGGGGGAAACTATGGCTACACCTTC.

The V call is TRBV28, the J call TRBJ2-7; D call uncertain. The germline CDR1 and CDR2 sequences are MDHEN and SYDVKM. V was pared by 2 bases and J by 6 bases, with 11 bases between. This CDR3 spans 13 amino acids. CDR3 residues: CASSLRIAAEQYF. The CDR3 nucleotides are TGTGCCAGCAGTTTAAGAATTGCAGCCGAGCAGTACTTC.